This T cell receptor beta chain came from a study of shared clonotypes between healthy human individuals. V gave up 5 bases and J gave up 6 bases; unmatched junction bases: 5. This CDR3 has 13 amino acids. Germline-derived CDR1 and CDR2 are MNHEY and SVGAGI. Assay: immunoSEQ multiplex PCR; the TCRdb copy retains only in-frame clones and omits some. The sample contains approximately 1.5 million clones, approximately 98.5% of which appear only once. This TCR derives from a man aged 25 to 45 in good health. Specimen: naive CD4+ T cells sorted from blood. Sample subset: CD45RA+ positively selected. The chain employs TRBV6-5 and TRBJ2-7; 9 bases match TRBD2. CDR3 coding DNA: TGTGCCAGCAGTCGCGGGAGGGTCCCCGAGCAGTACTTC. As protein: CASSRGRVPEQYF.